The TCR beta chain described here comes from a study of CD8 T cells in Susac syndrome. Reverse transcription of roughly 0.45 to 1 ug RNA was performed with random hexamers. Multiplex PCR with immunoSEQ amplified the TCR beta CDR3 across 54 Vbeta and 13 Jbeta. TCRdb reprocessed the immunoSEQ multiplex PCR reads with MiXCR, giving one entry per CDR3 protein. The sample has 300,000 to 350,000 distinct CDR3 sequences; 92% are singletons. This CDR3 comprises 14 residues. The V and J ends lost 7 bases and 0 bases respectively, with 13 bases between them. Germline CDR1 SQVTM, CDR2 ANQGSEA. Sequencing of TCR beta, carried out with a high-throughput approach, was applied to CD8+ and CD4+ T cells from the blood. The multiple sclerosis controls consisted of treatment-naive patients with relapsing-remitting disease, either stable or active.

Sequences were obtained from CD4+ T cells from PBMCs. This clonotype was obtained from a human donor with multiple sclerosis. The chain is built from TRBV29-1 and TRBJ2-1; D remains unclear. The CDR3 spells CSASAKFSYNEQFF. CDR3 coding DNA: TGCAGCGCATCAGCCAAGTTCTCCTACAATGAGCAGTTCTTC.